These T cell receptor beta chains were read from a single sample in a study of shared clonotypes between healthy human individuals. Sequenced by immunoSEQ multiplex PCR; TCRdb stores in-frame clones only, minus some. This table has 500,000 or so clones, around 96% appearing once. The sample was naive CD4+ T cells sorted from blood. The receptor source for this set is a woman in her 30s in good health. Both conserved end residues are part of each CDR3. A D gene is named only where the DNA matches it firmly. For some rows the clone size is stated as once, few or many, or as a class when expanded; others skip it.

clone size	D gene	V gene	CDR3 length	J gene	CDR3 DNA	CDR3 protein
-	TRBD2	TRBV7-9	14	TRBJ2-5	TGTGCCAGCAGCTTGGGACTAGCGGAAGAGACCCAGTACTTC	CASSLGLAEETQYF
-	-	TRBV10-3	12	TRBJ1-1	TGTGCCATCAGTGAGGGAGCTGGTGAAGCTTTCTTT	CAISEGAGEAFF
-	TRBD1	TRBV4-2	14	TRBJ1-5	TGTGCCAGCAGCCCAGGGACAGGGGTTGAGCCCCAGCATTTT	CASSPGTGVEPQHF
-	-	TRBV28	13	TRBJ2-7	TGTGCCAGCGACCGGGGAACACCTCAGGAGCAGTACTTC	CASDRGTPQEQYF
-	-	TRBV11-1	14	TRBJ2-7	TGTGCCAGCAGCTTAGGACTCGCCGGTTACGAGCAGTACTTC	CASSLGLAGYEQYF
once	TRBD2	TRBV11-1	15	TRBJ2-2	TGTGCCAGCAGCCTACTAGCGTCGGGCACCGGGGAGCTGTTTTTT	CASSLLASGTGELFF
-	TRBD1	TRBV19	13	TRBJ1-2	TGTGCCAGTAACCTCGGGACAGGGCATGGCTACACCTTC	CASNLGTGHGYTF
-	-	TRBV27	14	TRBJ2-3	TGTGCCAGCAAGCTGAAAACAGGCACAGATACGCAGTATTTT	CASKLKTGTDTQYF
-	-	TRBV20-1	11	TRBJ2-7	TGCAGTGCTAGTCTCAACTACGAGCAGTACTTC	CSASLNYEQYF
-	-	TRBV28	12	TRBJ1-5	TGTGCCAGCAATGCGGCGGATCAGCCCCAGCATTTT	CASNAADQPQHF
-	-	TRBV11-3	13	TRBJ1-1	TGTGCCAGCAGCTTAGGGGTGAACACTGAAGCTTTCTTT	CASSLGVNTEAFF
-	-	TRBV6-1	15	TRBJ1-2	TGTGCCAGCAGTGAAGCGGGTTCAGGGAACTATGGCTACACCTTC	CASSEAGSGNYGYTF
-	-	TRBV18	14	TRBJ2-5	TGTGCCAGCTCACCAGAAGGCCGGGCCTCTGGGCAGTACTTC	CASSPEGRASGQYF
-	-	TRBV10-1	13	TRBJ2-7	TGCGCCAGCAGCGCCGGGGTGGAGTACGAGCAGTACTTC	CASSAGVEYEQYF
-	-	TRBV7-7	13	TRBJ2-5	TGTGCCAGCAGCGGGAGCGTTGGAGAGACCCAGTACTTC	CASSGSVGETQYF
-	TRBD1	TRBV5-1	15	TRBJ1-4	TGCGCCAGCAGGATAGGAGTGGACAGGGACGAAAAACTGTTTTTT	CASRIGVDRDEKLFF
-	-	TRBV28	14	TRBJ2-7	TGTGCCAGCAGTTTCGGTAGTTGGTCTGGCGAGCAGTACTTC	CASSFGSWSGEQYF
-	-	TRBV30	14	TRBJ2-4	TGTGCCTGGAGTGGGCTACTAGCCAAAAACATTCAGTACTTC	CAWSGLLAKNIQYF
-	TRBD2	TRBV11-3	15	TRBJ2-2	TGTGCCAGCTCTACTAGCGGGAGTCGAACCGGGGAGCTGTTTTTT	CASSTSGSRTGELFF
-	-	TRBV6-5	14	TRBJ2-3	TGTGCCAGCAGTTGGGGTTTCAGCACAGATACGCAGTATTTT	CASSWGFSTDTQYF
-	TRBD1	TRBV19	13	TRBJ1-2	TGTGCCAGTAGTACCCGGGACAGCAATGGCTACACCTTC	CASSTRDSNGYTF
-	TRBD1	TRBV5-4	15	TRBJ2-7	TGTGCCAGCAGCTTCGTTGGACAGGGGTTTATAGAGCAGTACTTC	CASSFVGQGFIEQYF
-	-	TRBV19	13	TRBJ2-5	TGTGCCAGTAGTGGCAGTGACCAAGAGACCCAGTACTTC	CASSGSDQETQYF
-	TRBD2	TRBV10-3	18	TRBJ2-3	TGTGCCATCAGTTCAACTAGCGGGATAGGATCGAGCACAGATACGCAGTATTTT	CAISSTSGIGSSTDTQYF
-	-	TRBV9	15	TRBJ2-3	TGTGCCAGCAATAACCCTGGGGTGGGAATGGATACGCAGTATTTT	CASNNPGVGMDTQYF
-	TRBD2	TRBV5-1	19	TRBJ2-6	TGCGCCAGCAGCGGGGGACTAGCGGGAGTTTTAACTGGGGCCAACGTCCTGACTTTC	CASSGGLAGVLTGANVLTF
-	-	TRBV5-1	15	TRBJ1-5	TGCGCCAGCAGCTTGGGAGGCGCCGCAGGTCAGCCCCAGCATTTT	CASSLGGAAGQPQHF
-	-	TRBV25-1	11	TRBJ2-3	TGTGCCAGCAGTAAAGGAGATACGCAGTATTTT	CASSKGDTQYF
once	-	TRBV29-1	15	TRBJ1-1	TGCAGCGTGGGCACAGGGTTCAGAATGAACACTGAAGCTTTCTTT	CSVGTGFRMNTEAFF
-	TRBD2	TRBV5-1	15	TRBJ2-7	TGCGCCAGCAGCCGAGAAGCGGGAGTCTTCTACGAGCAGTACTTC	CASSREAGVFYEQYF
-	-	TRBV28	12	TRBJ1-1	TGTGCCAGCAGCTCAATGAACACTGAAGCTTTCTTT	CASSSMNTEAFF
-	TRBD1	TRBV7-3	14	TRBJ2-2	TGTGCCAGCAGCCTAGACAGGGTTGCCGGGGAGCTGTTTTTT	CASSLDRVAGELFF
-	-	TRBV7-8	13	TRBJ2-3	TGTGCCGAGACAGTCTACAGCACAGATACGCAGTATTTT	CAETVYSTDTQYF
-	-	TRBV7-9	13	TRBJ2-7	TGTGCCAGCAGCCTGAGACAGAACTACGAGCAGTACTTC	CASSLRQNYEQYF
-	-	TRBV28	14	TRBJ1-4	TGTGCCAGCAGTTTGGCAGGATCTAATGAAAAACTGTTTTTT	CASSLAGSNEKLFF
-	TRBD1	TRBV18	12	TRBJ1-1	TGTGCCAGCTCACCGGGACAGTTTGAAGCTTTCTTT	CASSPGQFEAFF
-	-	TRBV28	14	TRBJ1-2	TGTGCCAGCACCGCCACGGTAATTAGGGATGGCTACACCTTC	CASTATVIRDGYTF
-	TRBD1	TRBV5-1	14	TRBJ2-7	TGCGCCAGCAGCCCACAGGGGACGTCAGGGGAGCAGTACTTC	CASSPQGTSGEQYF
-	TRBD2	TRBV2	12	TRBJ2-5	TGTGCCAACTTAGGACTAGCGGAGACCCAGTACTTC	CANLGLAETQYF
once	TRBD2	TRBV10-3	15	TRBJ2-2	TGTGCCATCAGTGAAGGACTAGTGGGGACCGGGGAGCTGTTTTTT	CAISEGLVGTGELFF